The entry below gives a single T cell receptor (beta chain) sequence along with its context. Its cognate antigen is unknown. Sequencing used immunoSEQ multiplex PCR; TCRdb keeps in-frame clones, though not all of them. The sample has tens of thousands of clones; around four fifths are singletons. Trimming cost V 0 bases and J 0 bases, with 15 bases left between them. Germline CDR1 SGDLS, CDR2 YYNGEE. This CDR3 is built from 18 residues. The sample belongs to a study of a mutant IDH1 vaccine in newly diagnosed glioma. Study background: Beforehand, treatment had been radiotherapy, temozolomide, or both; the majority received both. General study points: Top peripheral T cell clonotype shifts appeared unrelated to pseudoprogression.

The time point here: baseline, week 1 (first vaccination visit). As to treatment: pre-vaccination baseline after standard-of-care therapy. New WHO grade 3 or 4 astrocytomas that were IDH1-mutant and ATRX-lost had been found in donors. The TCR was taken from a woman aged 45-60 years with glioma. This chain joins TRBV9 and TRBJ2-2, with a tentative D call TRBD2 (6 bases). The input for sequencing was PBMCs, taken from a glioma patient treated with radiotherapy, temozolomide or both. CDR3 region: CASSVGRSAGPNTGELFF. The CDR3 DNA sequence: TGTGCCAGCAGCGTAGGCCGATCGGCGGGGCCGAACACCGGGGAGCTGTTTTTT.